Below, 22 T cell receptor beta chains from the same sample are listed, as sequenced in a study of T cells in Graves' hyperthyroidism and ophthalmopathy. From RNA transcripts, TCR beta CDR3 regions were amplified. RT-PCR in the first round (using the HTBI primer set) targeted the TCR CDR3. TCRdb reanalysed the multiplex PCR reads using MiXCR and keeps one entry per CDR3 protein. The sample lists 130,000 to 150,000 distinct CDR3 sequences; over 20% were seen once. Specimen: blood. The receptors were sampled from a woman in her 50s with Graves' hyperthyroidism that later progressed to Graves' ophthalmopathy.

This clonotype was detected ten times or more. Here the CDR3 reads CASSGTAPGAETQYF. Written as DNA, the CDR3 is TGTGCCAGCAGTGGAACAGCCCCCGGGGCAGAGACCCAGTACTTC. The chain employs TRBV6-1 and TRBJ2-5; D is perhaps TRBD1 or TRBD2 (5 bases each). V lost 4 bases and J lost 4, with 16 bases in between. There are 15 residues in the CDR3. Germline CDR1 is MNHNS and CDR2 is SASEGT.

The chain employs TRBV6-6 and TRBJ1-3; 7 nucleotides align to TRBD1. The CDR3 has 15 amino acids. The germline V gene encodes CDR1 MNHNY and CDR2 SVGAGI (reference sequence). With V trimmed by 0 bases and J by 6 bases, 5 bases remained unmatched. CDR3: CASSYSGTVTNTIYF. In DNA, the CDR3 is TGTGCCAGCAGTTACTCGGGGACAGTTACAAACACCATATATTTT.

This clonotype was seen at least ten times. This chain uses TRBV7-9 with TRBJ2-3; D is unclear. The ends were cut back, 1 base at V and 8 bases at J, with 13 bases in the middle. The CDR3 contains 14 residues. Germline lookup yields CDR1 SEHNR and CDR2 FQNEAQ (reference sequence). The CDR3 is CASSLEGKDPTQYF. In DNA form, the CDR3 reads TGTGCCAGCAGCTTAGAAGGGAAGGACCCTACGCAGTATTTT.

The sample holds a few counts of this clonotype. The V call is TRBV6-1, the J call TRBJ1-5, with D perhaps matching TRBD1 (5 bases). There are 13 residues in the CDR3. Germline-derived CDR1 and CDR2 are MNHNS and SASEGT. Trimming cost V 11 bases and J 4 bases, with 15 bases left between them. As DNA, the CDR3 is TGTGCCGCCAGGGAAAGTGGTAATCAGCCCCAGCATTTT. It specifies CAARESGNQPQHF.

This clonotype was seen many times. The junction shows a germline mismatch at one end, possibly a read error. V is TRBV2 and J is TRBJ2-3; either TRBD1 or TRBD2 may fit D (7 bases each). The CDR3 is made up of 15 amino acids. CDR1 SNHLY and CDR2 FYNNEI come from the germline V gene. For the CDR3, the DNA is TGTGCCAGCAGTAAAGCACAGGGGAGGGGAGATACGCAGTATTTT. Residues: CASSKAQGRGDTQYF.

A few counts support this clonotype. This chain connects TRBV7-9 to TRBJ1-1; maybe TRBD1 (6 bases). The ends were cut back, 3 bases at V and 1 base at J, with 15 bases in the middle. This CDR3 has 16 residues. The V gene's germline CDR1 is SEHNR and CDR2 FQNEAQ (reference sequence). This CDR3 reads CASSFFSGHWNTEAFF. The DNA for the CDR3 is TGTGCCAGCAGCTTTTTCTCGGGACACTGGAACACTGAAGCTTTCTTT. Combining the CDR3 with reference TRBV7-9 and TRBJ1-1 gives the whole variable domain DTGVSQNPRHKITKRGQNVTFRCDPISEHNRLYWYRQTLGQGPEFLTYFQNEAQLEKSRLLSDRFSAERPKGSFSTLEIQRTEQGDSAMYLCASSFFSGHWNTEAFFGQGTRLTVV.

The chain has TRBV10-3 and TRBJ1-4; TRBD1 matches at 10 bases. CDR3 length: 16 residues. The ends lost 6 bases at V and 7 bases at J; junction bases unmatched: 11. Germline-derived CDR1 and CDR2 are ENHRY and SYGVKD. The CDR3 region has the DNA TGTGCCATCAGCGGGGCCCTGGGACAGGGGATTGAAAAACTGTTTTTT. Protein product: CAISGALGQGIEKLFF.

The rearrangement uses TRBV3-1 and TRBJ1-2; D is unclear. The CDR3 loop spans 13 amino acids. Germline V lookup: CDR1 LGHDT, CDR2 YNNKEL (reference sequence). V was shortened by 6 bases and J by 2 bases, with 10 bases between the two germline ends. This CDR3 reads CASSEAVNYGYTF. The DNA of the CDR3 is TGTGCCAGCAGTGAAGCTGTGAACTATGGCTACACCTTC.

This clonotype appeared many times. This rearrangement joins TRBV2 to TRBJ1-1; D remains ambiguous. Trimming removed 3 bases at V and 0 bases at J, with 5 bases between. Germline CDR1 SNHLY, CDR2 FYNNEI. The CDR3 length is 13 residues. The CDR3 region is CASSEEMNTEAFF. The CDR3 DNA sequence: TGTGCCAGCAGTGAGGAAATGAACACTGAAGCTTTCTTT.

This clonotype was detected ten times or more. The J gene is TRBJ1-5, the V gene TRBV6-1; TRBD1 matches at 7 bases. Germline assignment: CDR1 MNHNS and CDR2 SASEGT. The junction had 10 bases not matched to a gene; V was cut back by 6 bases and J by 5 bases. This CDR3 comprises 15 residues. The CDR3 DNA follows: TGTGCCAGCAGCGAAATAGGGACAGCCTATCAGCCCCAGCATTTT. Protein product: CASSEIGTAYQPQHF.

This clonotype was found many times. The V and J genes are TRBV6-1 and TRBJ2-7; D not certain. The germline CDR1 and CDR2 sequences are MNHNS and SASEGT. The ends were cut back, 4 bases at V and 2 bases at J, with 9 bases in the middle. This CDR3 is 13 amino acids long. The CDR3 sequence is CASSGLNTYEQYF. In DNA, the CDR3 is TGTGCCAGCAGTGGTCTTAACACCTACGAGCAGTACTTC.

This clonotype was seen more than once but under ten times. For the CDR3, the DNA is TGTGCCAGCAGGATACCCCCGTACCAAGAGACCCAGTACTTC. It is translated as CASRIPPYQETQYF. V is TRBV5-6 and J is TRBJ2-5, with unresolved D. V was shortened by 5 bases and J by 0 bases, with 11 bases between the two germline ends. The CDR3 covers 14 residues. Germline values: CDR1 SGHDT, CDR2 YYEEEE.

The chain combines TRBV7-9 with TRBJ2-6; D is unresolved. The CDR3 runs 16 residues. Germline V gene sequence: CDR1 SEHNR, CDR2 FQNEAQ (reference sequence). V was trimmed by 3 bases and J by 2 bases, leaving 11 bases between them. This CDR3 reads CASSFRTAPGANVLTF. DNA for the CDR3: TGTGCCAGCAGCTTTCGGACCGCGCCTGGGGCCAACGTCCTGACTTTC.

In regard to this clonotype: A junction boundary mismatches the germline segment, possibly from a read error. The chain has TRBV14 and TRBJ1-1; the D is unclear. In germline, CDR1 is SGHDN, CDR2 FVKESK. This CDR3 has 11 residues. The CDR3 here is CVSSQESEAFF. CDR3 coding DNA: TGTGTCAGCAGCCAAGAGTCTGAAGCTTTCTTT. The full variable domain, rest sourced from reference TRBV14 and TRBJ1-1, is EAGVTQFPSHSVIEKGQTVTLRCDPISGHDNLYWYRRVMGKEIKFLLHFVKESKQDESGMPNNRFLAERTGGTYSTLKVQPAELEDSGVYFCVSSQESEAFFGQGTRLTVV.

This clonotype was detected many times. V and J are TRBV20-1 and TRBJ2-7, with no clear D. Germline V gives CDR1 DFQATT, CDR2 SNEGSKA (reference sequence). The germline V and J ends were trimmed by 5 bases and 2 bases, with 10 bases remaining between them. CDR3 length: 12 residues. The CDR3 spells CSAPLLAYEQYF. The CDR3 region has the DNA TGCAGTGCTCCTCTACTCGCCTACGAGCAGTACTTC.

The CDR3 is CAWSVLGARTDTQYF. In DNA, the CDR3 is TGTGCCTGGAGTGTATTGGGGGCCAGGACAGATACGCAGTATTTT. V is TRBV30 and J is TRBJ2-3, with D perhaps matching TRBD1 (6 bases). The CDR3 loop spans 15 amino acids. The V end lost 0 bases, the J end lost 3 bases, and 13 bases lay between the germline ends. From germline, CDR1 is GTSNPN and CDR2 SVGIG (reference sequence).

This clonotype was detected only a few times. The V and J genes are TRBV28 and TRBJ1-5; TRBD1 agrees at 7 bases. Germline assignment: CDR1 MDHEN and CDR2 SYDVKM. This CDR3 is 15 amino acids long. With V trimmed by 3 bases and J by 5 bases, 7 bases remained unmatched. In DNA form, the CDR3 reads TGTGCCAGCAGTTTCGCCAGGGGGTTCGATCAGCCCCAGCATTTT. It yields the protein CASSFARGFDQPQHF.

V gene TRBV28 combines with J gene TRBJ1-5; 8 nucleotides agree with TRBD1. Germline V gene lookup returns CDR1 MDHEN and CDR2 SYDVKM. The CDR3 extends over 16 amino acids. The ends lost 5 bases at V and 4 bases at J; junction bases unmatched: 10. The CDR3 loop reads CASSGWRTGPNQPQHF. CDR3 nucleotides: TGTGCCAGCAGTGGGTGGAGGACAGGGCCGAATCAGCCCCAGCATTTT.

The table lists this clonotype with many counts. The CDR3 region is CASSLAGASVAGELFF. The CDR3 DNA reads TGTGCCAGCAGCTTGGCGGGGGCTAGCGTGGCCGGGGAGCTGTTTTTT. The rearrangement uses TRBV5-5 and TRBJ2-2, with D perhaps TRBD1 or TRBD2 (6 bases each). Germline values: CDR1 SGHKS, CDR2 YYEKEE (reference sequence). The CDR3 is 16 residues long. Trimming stripped 0 bases from V and 6 bases from J, with 15 bases between.

The table lists this clonotype with many counts. V gene TRBV28 combines with J gene TRBJ1-2; D gene unclear. The germline V gene encodes CDR1 MDHEN and CDR2 SYDVKM. The V and J ends lost 2 bases and 0 bases respectively, with 10 bases between them. The CDR3 has 15 amino acids. This CDR3 is CASSLDYRSNYGYTF. In nucleotides, the CDR3 is TGTGCCAGCAGTTTAGACTACAGATCTAACTATGGCTACACCTTC.

The chain is built from TRBV7-6 and TRBJ2-2; D not certain. In germline, CDR1 is SGHVS, CDR2 FNYEAQ. CDR3 length: 14 amino acids. V was pared by 2 bases and J by 1 base, with 5 bases between. Here the CDR3 reads CASSLQLNTGELFF. The CDR3 DNA is TGTGCCAGCAGCTTACAACTGAACACCGGGGAGCTGTTTTTT.

The chain recombines TRBV20-1 with TRBJ2-3; 7 bases fit TRBD2. This CDR3 has 15 residues. Germline values: CDR1 DFQATT, CDR2 SNEGSKA (reference sequence). J lost 2 bases, V lost 4 bases, and 9 bases had no gene match. The CDR3 region has the DNA TGCAGTGCTATGGAGGCTAGCGGTAACACAGATACGCAGTATTTT. Its protein is CSAMEASGNTDTQYF.